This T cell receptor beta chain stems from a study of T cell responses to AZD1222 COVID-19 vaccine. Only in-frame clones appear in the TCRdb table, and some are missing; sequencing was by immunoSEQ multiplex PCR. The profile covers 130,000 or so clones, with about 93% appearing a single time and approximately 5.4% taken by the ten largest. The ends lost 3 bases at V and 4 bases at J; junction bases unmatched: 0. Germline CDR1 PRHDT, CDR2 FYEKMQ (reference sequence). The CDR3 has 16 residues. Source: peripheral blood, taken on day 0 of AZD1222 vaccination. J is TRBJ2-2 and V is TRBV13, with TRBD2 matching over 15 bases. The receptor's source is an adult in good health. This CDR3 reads CASSLGLAGGTGELFF. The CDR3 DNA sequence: TGTGCCAGCAGCTTGGGACTAGCGGGGGGCACCGGGGAGCTGTTTTTT.